A selection of T cell receptor beta chains follows, all from one sample in a study of Ad26.COV2.S vaccination and SARS-CoV-2 variants. Profiling relied on immunoSEQ multiplex PCR, and the TCRdb table lists in-frame clones only, not all of them. This table has around 340,000 clones, 88% appearing once. Material: peripheral blood, obtained in a trial of Ad26.COV2.S vaccine versus placebo. Receptors were obtained from a person between 18 and 65 years old who received the Ad26.COV2.S COVID-19 vaccine or a placebo. Each CDR3 is given with its conserved first and last residue. The D gene is left open where the match is weak. Clone sizes are given selectively: once, few, many, or a class where the clone is expanded.

d_call clone_size j_call v_call cdr3_nt cdr3_aa
TRBD1 few TRBJ2-7 TRBV14 TGTGCCAGCAGCCCGGGACAGGGGGCCTACGAGCAGTACTTC CASSPGQGAYEQYF
- once TRBJ1-1 TRBV6-5 TGTGCCAGCAATCAGGGTTTTTTGAATACTGAAGCTTTCTTT CASNQGFLNTEAFF
- - TRBJ2-7 TRBV3-1/TRBV3-2 TGTGCCAGCAGCCAAGATTTGGGCGGAAAGTACGAGCAGTACTTC CASSQDLGGKYEQYF
TRBD1 - TRBJ2-7 TRBV5-1 TGCGCCAGCAGCTCCAGACAGGGGCCGCTAATCGAGCAGTACTTC CASSSRQGPLIEQYF
- - TRBJ2-6 TRBV7-8 TGTGCCAGCAGCTTAGCAGGGCCCCTTATGTCTGGGGCCAACGTCCTGACTTTC CASSLAGPLMSGANVLTF
- - TRBJ2-5 TRBV14 TGTGCCAGCAGCCAAGACGGGGATCCGTCAGAGACCCAGTACTTC CASSQDGDPSETQYF
TRBD1 - TRBJ2-1 TRBV7-3 TGTGCCAGCAGCTTATATTCGGGACAGTACAATGAGCAGTTCTTC CASSLYSGQYNEQFF
TRBD1 - TRBJ2-7 TRBV2 TGTGCCAGCAGTGGGACAGGGAAGGGCGAGCAGTACTTC CASSGTGKGEQYF
- - TRBJ2-5 TRBV3-1/TRBV3-2 TGTGCCAGCAGCTACGGAGCGGAGATCGGTGTGACCCAGTACTTC CASSYGAEIGVTQYF
- - TRBJ2-1 TRBV4-1 TGCGCCAGCAGCCAAGACCCTGGCAAGGACAATGAGCAGTTCTTC CASSQDPGKDNEQFF
- - TRBJ1-1 TRBV2 TGTGCCAGCAGCTCGGGGTTTACTGAAGCTTTCTTT CASSSGFTEAFF
TRBD2 - TRBJ2-1 TRBV9 TGTGCCAGCAGCGAGGGGCTAGCGGGAGAGTTGGGTGAGCAGTTCTTC CASSEGLAGELGEQFF
- - TRBJ1-3 TRBV9 TGTGCCAGCAGCGTAGAATGGGGATCGGGAAACACCATATATTTT CASSVEWGSGNTIYF
- - TRBJ2-2 TRBV7-3 TGTGCCAGCAGCTTAAGTAGGAGTGGCGGGGAGCTGTTTTTT CASSLSRSGGELFF
TRBD1 - TRBJ2-5 TRBV28 TGTGCCAGCAGTCCAGGGGGCCAAGAGACCCAGTACTTC CASSPGGQETQYF
- once TRBJ2-2 TRBV13 TGTGCCAGCAGCTTAGAAGGGGCCGGCGGGGAGCTGTTTTTT CASSLEGAGGELFF
TRBD1 - TRBJ1-4 TRBV7-2 TGTGCCAGCAGCTTATTATCCAGGGGGGTTGAAAAACTGTTTTTT CASSLLSRGVEKLFF
- - TRBJ1-1 TRBV12-3/TRBV12-4 TGTGCCAGCAGTTTTCCGGTGAACACTGAAGCTTTCTTT CASSFPVNTEAFF
TRBD2 - TRBJ2-5 TRBV5-6 TGTGCCAGCAGCACGGGGACTAGGGAGACCCAGTACTTC CASSTGTRETQYF
- - TRBJ2-7 TRBV15 TGTGCCACCAGCAGACCCCCCCAGGGCGAGCAGTACTTC CATSRPPQGEQYF
- once TRBJ1-2 TRBV13 TGTGCCAGCAGCCCTTACAGGGTTGGCTATGGCTACACCTTC CASSPYRVGYGYTF
- - TRBJ1-5 TRBV7-2 TGTGCCAGCAGCAATTACTCAAGAGGCAGCCAACTTAGCAATCAGCCCCAGCATTTT CASSNYSRGSQLSNQPQHF